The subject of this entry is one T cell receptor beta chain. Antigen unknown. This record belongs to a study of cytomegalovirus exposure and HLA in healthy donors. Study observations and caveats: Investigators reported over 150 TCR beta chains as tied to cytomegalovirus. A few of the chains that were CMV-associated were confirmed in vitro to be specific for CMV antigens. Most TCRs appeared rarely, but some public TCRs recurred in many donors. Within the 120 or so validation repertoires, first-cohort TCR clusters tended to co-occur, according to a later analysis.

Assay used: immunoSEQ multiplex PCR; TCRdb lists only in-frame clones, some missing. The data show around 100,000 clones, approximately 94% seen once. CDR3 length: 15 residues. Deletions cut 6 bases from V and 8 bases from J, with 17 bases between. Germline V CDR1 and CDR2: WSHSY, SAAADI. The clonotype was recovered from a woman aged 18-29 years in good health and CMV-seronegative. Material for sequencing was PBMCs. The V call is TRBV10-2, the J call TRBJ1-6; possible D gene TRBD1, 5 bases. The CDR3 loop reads CASRRWTTLDSPLHF. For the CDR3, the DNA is TGCGCCAGCAGGAGGTGGACAACTTTAGATTCACCCCTCCACTTT.